This TCR beta chain stems from a study of T cells in localized non-small cell lung cancer. Study-wide points: Highest T cell clonality was seen in uninvolved adjacent lung, surpassing that measured in tumor. One tumor region alone was sequenced, and heterogeneity therefore remains possible.

CDR1 LNHDA and CDR2 SQIVND come from the germline V gene (reference sequence). This CDR3 is built from 12 residues. The V segment lost 6 bases and the J segment 10 bases; nucleotides outside the gene matches: 8. Here immunoSEQ multiplex PCR was the method, and the copy in TCRdb shows in-frame clones only, minus some. The data hold around 83,000 clones, with around 81% observed a single time. This clone has a handful of counts. Its specificity is not known. The sequenced sample was PBMCs, obtained before any cancer treatment. The source of this sequence is a man aged 40 to 70 with stage II squamous cell lung carcinoma. V is TRBV19 and J is TRBJ1-2; 7 positions match TRBD1. CDR3 nucleotides: TGTGCCAGTAGCCCAGACAGGGTTGACTACACCTTC. Residues: CASSPDRVDYTF.